The 29 T cell receptor beta chains below come from one sample, sequenced in a study of regulatory T cells in long-lasting Graves disease. HTBI primers from iRepertoire and Arm-PCR of CDR3 regions yielded the TCR beta libraries. One entry per CDR3 protein results from TCRdb running MiXCR on the multiplex PCR reads. The sample consists of roughly 420,000 distinct CDR3 sequences, approximately 15% of them appearing once. Time point indicated: newly diagnosed GD, antithyroid drugs for less than 3 months. Preparation of the TCR library used RNA extracted from PBMCs. These data were also reused for a study on T cells in Graves' hyperthyroidism and ophthalmopathy.

Material: peripheral blood mononuclear cells (PBMCs), obtained at new diagnosis, from a patient treated with antithyroid drugs. The source of these receptors is a woman in her forties or fifties with Graves disease.

This clonotype was recorded at least ten times. The chain is built from TRBV5-1 and TRBJ2-3; D assignment may be TRBD1 or TRBD2 (5 bases each). Germline V gives CDR1 SGHRS, CDR2 YFSETQ. The V end lost 0 bases, the J end lost 2 bases, and 13 bases lay between the germline ends. This CDR3 has 16 amino acids. As DNA, the CDR3 is TGCGCCAGCAGCTTGGTAGGGACCGGACCCACAGATACGCAGTATTTT. It yields the protein CASSLVGTGPTDTQYF.

This clonotype was seen a handful of times. The V gene is TRBV9, the J gene TRBJ2-7; 8 bases agree with TRBD2. The CDR3 length is 14 residues. Germline lookup yields CDR1 SGDLS and CDR2 YYNGEE. Trimming at V came to 3 bases and at J to 4 bases, leaving 6 bases not matched to a gene. The CDR3 protein is CASSAGRAGYEQYF. DNA for the CDR3: TGTGCCAGCAGCGCCGGGAGGGCCGGGTACGAGCAGTACTTC.

This sequence joins TRBV7-9 and TRBJ1-2; the D gene is possibly TRBD1 (6 bases). The germline V gene has CDR1 SEHNR and CDR2 FQNEAQ (reference sequence). This CDR3 spans 16 amino acids. V was clipped by 5 bases and J by 4 bases, with 20 bases between them. CDR3 loop: CASSGNKGGGPYGYTF. The CDR3 region has the DNA TGTGCCAGCAGCGGCAATAAGGGGGGGGGCCCCTATGGCTACACCTTC.

On this clonotype: A read error is likely here: a far larger clone is one base away. The chain is built from TRBV6-9 and TRBJ2-7; 11 nucleotides line up with TRBD1. Per the germline V gene, CDR1 is MNHGY and CDR2 is SVAAGI. V gave up 4 bases and J gave up 3 bases; unmatched junction bases: 11. The CDR3 runs to 17 residues. The CDR3 region is CASSSPGTGGAYYEQYF. The DNA of the CDR3 is TGTGCCAGCAGTTCACCCGGGACAGGGGGGGCCTACTACGAGCAGTACTTC.

The gene calls are TRBV7-6 and TRBJ1-4; perhaps TRBD1 as D (6 bases). V gave up 5 bases and J gave up 0 bases, with 13 bases separating them. The CDR3 totals 16 residues. Germline values: CDR1 SGHVS, CDR2 FNYEAQ. The CDR3 sequence is CASSGGQAATNEKLFF. The CDR3, as DNA: TGTGCCAGCAGCGGGGGGCAGGCGGCAACTAATGAAAAACTGTTTTTT.

Many counts were recorded for this clonotype. This rearrangement joins TRBV2 to TRBJ1-5; D is unclear. The V and J ends lost 5 bases and 5 bases respectively, with 13 bases between them. CDR3 length equals 14 residues. Germline CDR1 SNHLY, CDR2 FYNNEI. CDR3 DNA: TGTGCCAGCAGTACAGACCCGGAGTATCAGCCCCAGCATTTT. Its translation is CASSTDPEYQPQHF.

This chain connects TRBV6-1 to TRBJ2-1, with D unresolved. The CDR3 sequence is 13 residues long. CDR1 MNHNS and CDR2 SASEGT come from the germline V gene. V lost 4 bases to trimming and J lost 3 bases, with 7 bases between them. The CDR3 DNA reads as TGTGCCAGCAGTGCGCGACACTACAATGAGCAGTTCTTC. It specifies CASSARHYNEQFF.

This clonotype occurred many times. The CDR3 reads CASSLQGDAKNIQYF. CDR3 bases: TGTGCCAGCAGTTTACAGGGTGATGCCAAAAACATTCAGTACTTC. V is TRBV27 and J is TRBJ2-4; perhaps TRBD1 as D (5 bases). The CDR3 loop spans 15 amino acids. V gave up 2 bases and J gave up 1 base, with 9 bases separating them. Germline V gives CDR1 MNHEY, CDR2 SMNVEV (reference sequence).

The chain is built from TRBV6-1 and TRBJ1-6, with D unresolved. With 6 bases removed from V and 10 bases from J, the gap between germline ends came to 19 bases. The V gene's germline CDR1 is MNHNS and CDR2 SASEGT. This CDR3 has 15 residues. This CDR3 reads CASRRAFVGGSPLHF. CDR3 coding DNA: TGTGCCAGCAGACGGGCGTTTGTGGGAGGCTCACCCCTCCACTTT.

V usage is TRBV28 and J usage is TRBJ2-5, with TRBD1 matching 9 bases. With 10 bases clipped from V and 3 bases from J, the junction kept 6 bases outside the gene matches. This CDR3 region has 13 residues. Germline assignment: CDR1 MDHEN and CDR2 SYDVKM. CDR3 sequence (DNA): TGTGCCATGCGGGACAGGGAAGAAGAGACCCAGTACTTC. Residues: CAMRDREEETQYF.

Turning to this clonotype: Compared with germline, one end of the junction differs, possibly owing to a read error. The chain employs TRBV7-2 and TRBJ2-3; D ambiguous. In germline, CDR1 is SGHTA, CDR2 FQGNSA. The CDR3 sequence is 13 residues long. CDR3 nucleotides: TGTGCCAGCGGCTTATATGGACCAGATACGCAGTATTTT. This codes for CASGLYGPDTQYF. The whole variable domain, remainder taken from reference TRBV7-2 and TRBJ2-3, is GAGVSQSPSNKVTEKGKDVELRCDPISGHTALYWYRQSLGQGLEFLIYFQGNSAPDKSGLPSDRFSAERTGGSVSTLTIQRTQQEDSAVYLCASGLYGPDTQYFGPGTRLTVL.

The chain uses TRBV28 and TRBJ2-7, with TRBD2 identical over 12 bases. The CDR3 contains 14 residues. The germline V gene encodes CDR1 MDHEN and CDR2 SYDVKM. The junction had 7 bases not matched to a gene; V was cut back by 6 bases and J by 7 bases. CDR3 residues: CASRRLAGVYEQYF. The CDR3 DNA is TGTGCCAGCAGGAGACTAGCGGGAGTTTATGAGCAGTACTTC.

There are many counts of this clonotype. The chain combines TRBV12-3 or TRBV12-4 with TRBJ1-5; TRBD1 aligns across 7 bases. V dropped 5 bases and J dropped 2; count of bases not matched to a gene: 12. The CDR3 consists of 17 residues. The CDR3 bases are TGTGCCAGCAGTCCGTCGACAGGGAGTATGGGCAATCAGCCCCAGCATTTT. Protein sequence: CASSPSTGSMGNQPQHF.

This clonotype has a handful of counts. The genes are TRBV5-1 and TRBJ2-5; D unresolved. The CDR3 loop spans 14 amino acids. Germline V gene data show CDR1 as SGHRS and CDR2 as YFSETQ. Trimming cost V 0 bases and J 3 bases, with 9 bases left between them. The CDR3 DNA is TGCGCCAGCAGCTTGGGGCACAAGGAAGAGACCCAGTACTTC. This encodes CASSLGHKEETQYF.

This clonotype was recorded many times. V and J are TRBV4-1 and TRBJ2-1; maybe TRBD2 (5 bases). This CDR3 has 17 amino acids. Trimming shortened V by 1 base and J by 7 bases, and 20 bases separated the two germline ends. From germline, CDR1 is MGHRA and CDR2 YSYEKL. The CDR3 nucleotides read TGCGCCAGCAGCCAAGGAATCGCAGGCCCCCGCGGGAATGAGCAGTTCTTC. This gives the protein CASSQGIAGPRGNEQFF.

In this sample, this clonotype turned up many times. The chain employs TRBV2 and TRBJ1-1; TRBD1 aligns across 7 bases. V trimming: 6 bases; J trimming: 5 bases; junction bases outside the gene matches: 6. CDR1 and CDR2 (germline): SNHLY, FYNNEI. The CDR3 length is 13 residues. CDR3 in DNA: TGTGCCAGCAGGAGGACAGGACAAACTGAAGCTTTCTTT. This translates into CASRRTGQTEAFF. Using reference TRBV2 and TRBJ1-1 for the parts outside the CDR3, the full variable domain is EPEVTQTPSHQVTQMGQEVILRCVPISNHLYFYWYRQILGQKVEFLVSFYNNEISEKSEIFDDQFSVERPDGSNFTLKIRSTKLEDSAMYFCASRRTGQTEAFFGQGTRLTVV.

The table lists this clonotype with many counts. The chain is built from TRBV20-1 and TRBJ2-1; 7 positions match TRBD2. The CDR3 is 14 amino acids. The V gene's germline CDR1 is DFQATT and CDR2 SNEGSKA (reference sequence). V shed 6 bases and J 6 bases; nucleotides not matched to a gene: 11. CDR3 DNA sequence: TGCAGTGCACCGCCTCGGGCGGGGGTCAATGAGCAGTTCTTC. This codes for CSAPPRAGVNEQFF.

There are many counts of this clonotype. The V and J genes are TRBV7-9 and TRBJ2-5; 7 nucleotides align to TRBD1. The CDR3 covers 16 residues. V dropped 2 bases and J dropped 1; count of bases not matched to a gene: 7. The V gene's germline CDR1 is SEHNR and CDR2 FQNEAQ (reference sequence). The CDR3 bases are TGTGCCAGCAGCTTACTACAGGGGAAAGCCCAAGAGACCCAGTACTTC. It encodes CASSLLQGKAQETQYF.

This clonotype was recorded many times. The genes are TRBV30 and TRBJ2-3; D not certain. This CDR3 is built from 12 residues. V lost 0 bases and J lost 8, with 9 bases in between. The germline CDR1 and CDR2 sequences are GTSNPN and SVGIG (reference sequence). CDR3 bases: TGTGCCTGGAGTGTACTCGTTCCTACGCAGTATTTT. Its translation is CAWSVLVPTQYF. The full variable domain, rest sourced from reference TRBV30 and TRBJ2-3, is SQTIHQWPATLVQPVGSPLSLECTVEGTSNPNLYWYRQAAGRGLQLLFYSVGIGQISSEVPQNLSASRPQDRQFILSSKKLLLSDSGFYLCAWSVLVPTQYFGPGTRLTVL.

This clonotype was counted at least ten times. The chain carries TRBV6-5 and TRBJ2-7; D possibly matches TRBD1 or TRBD2 (5 bases each). V gave up 4 bases and J gave up 3 bases, with 13 bases separating them. The V gene's germline CDR1 is MNHEY and CDR2 SVGAGI. This CDR3 has 14 amino acids. CDR3 sequence: CASSFSGDVYEQYF. In DNA, the CDR3 is TGTGCCAGCAGTTTCTCTGGGGACGTCTACGAGCAGTACTTC.

This chain joins TRBV3-1 and TRBJ2-5, with 9 positions matching TRBD2. After removal of 4 bases from V and 5 bases from J, the junction contained 8 bases not matched to a gene. The CDR3 is made up of 15 amino acids. CDR1 and CDR2 (germline): LGHDT, YNNKEL (reference sequence). The CDR3 reads CASSPGTSHLETQYF. CDR3 nucleotide sequence: TGTGCCAGCAGCCCCGGGACTAGCCACTTGGAGACCCAGTACTTC.

In this sample, this clonotype turned up many times. This sequence joins TRBV5-1 and TRBJ2-1, with D possibly being TRBD2 (6 bases). CDR3 length: 13 amino acids. Deletions cut 4 bases from V and 3 bases from J, with 8 bases between. Per germline, CDR1 SGHRS and CDR2 YFSETQ. The chain's CDR3 is CASSTGLYNEQFF. The CDR3 DNA sequence: TGCGCCAGCAGCACGGGACTCTACAATGAGCAGTTCTTC.

Ten or more counts support this clonotype. This CDR3 is CASSFAGPTYEQYF. CDR3 nucleotides: TGTGCCAGCAGTTTTGCGGGACCTACCTACGAGCAGTACTTC. The chain employs TRBV12-3 or TRBV12-4 and TRBJ2-7, with TRBD2 as a possible D gene (6 bases). This CDR3 is 14 amino acids long. V dropped 3 bases and J dropped 2 bases, with 11 bases sitting between them.

This clonotype appeared many times. The CDR3 here is CASTPRGQGGNTEAFF. The CDR3 region has the DNA TGTGCCAGCACCCCTCGCGGGCAGGGAGGGAACACTGAAGCTTTCTTT. The V and J genes are TRBV6-1 and TRBJ1-1, with D perhaps TRBD1 (5 bases). Germline assignment: CDR1 MNHNS and CDR2 SASEGT. V lost 7 bases, J lost 1 base, and 19 bases lay in between. The CDR3 spans 16 residues.

This clonotype was detected ten times or more. V gene TRBV6-5 combines with J gene TRBJ2-1; 9 bases agree with TRBD1. This CDR3 has 16 residues. Germline trimming cut 2 bases from V and 8 bases from J; bases unmatched to any gene: 10. Germline lookup yields CDR1 MNHEY and CDR2 SVGAGI. The chain's CDR3 is CASSYRDRVISDEQFF. The CDR3 DNA sequence: TGTGCCAGCAGTTACCGGGACAGGGTCATTAGCGATGAGCAGTTCTTC.

The rearrangement links TRBV5-1 to TRBJ2-1, with TRBD2 matching over 8 bases. The V gene end was trimmed by 5 bases and the J gene end by 6 bases; junction bases not matched to a gene: 10. This CDR3 spans 15 amino acids. CDR1 and CDR2 (germline): SGHRS, YFSETQ. This CDR3 reads CASRKTSGVTNEQFF. CDR3 in DNA: TGCGCCAGCAGGAAAACTAGCGGAGTAACCAATGAGCAGTTCTTC.

This clonotype was counted only a few times. The chain joins TRBV10-3 to TRBJ2-1; 7 bases are a match to TRBD2. The CDR3 contains 14 residues. In germline, CDR1 is ENHRY, CDR2 SYGVKD. V shed 9 bases, J shed 4 bases, and the junction held 9 bases outside the gene matches. For the CDR3, the DNA is TGTGCCATATCCCGGGCGGGAGTGTACAATGAGCAGTTCTTC. This gives the protein CAISRAGVYNEQFF.

In regard to this clonotype: A much bigger clone sits one base away, suggesting this may be a read error. The V and J genes are TRBV14 and TRBJ2-1; TRBD1 matches at 7 bases. This CDR3 is 14 amino acids long. Germline V CDR1 and CDR2: SGHDN, FVKESK. This CDR3 is CASSRRDSYNEQLF. The CDR3 nucleotides are TGTGCCAGCAGCCGCCGGGACAGCTACAATGAGCAGCTCTTC.

The chain has TRBV5-6 and TRBJ1-2; 7 positions match TRBD1. Germline CDR1 SGHDT, CDR2 YYEEEE. Trimming removed 4 bases from V and 4 bases from J; junction bases left unmatched: 7. This CDR3 contains 14 residues. CDR3 in amino acids: CASSLLDRAYGYTF. The CDR3 coding sequence is TGTGCCAGCAGCCTGCTAGACAGGGCCTATGGCTACACCTTC.